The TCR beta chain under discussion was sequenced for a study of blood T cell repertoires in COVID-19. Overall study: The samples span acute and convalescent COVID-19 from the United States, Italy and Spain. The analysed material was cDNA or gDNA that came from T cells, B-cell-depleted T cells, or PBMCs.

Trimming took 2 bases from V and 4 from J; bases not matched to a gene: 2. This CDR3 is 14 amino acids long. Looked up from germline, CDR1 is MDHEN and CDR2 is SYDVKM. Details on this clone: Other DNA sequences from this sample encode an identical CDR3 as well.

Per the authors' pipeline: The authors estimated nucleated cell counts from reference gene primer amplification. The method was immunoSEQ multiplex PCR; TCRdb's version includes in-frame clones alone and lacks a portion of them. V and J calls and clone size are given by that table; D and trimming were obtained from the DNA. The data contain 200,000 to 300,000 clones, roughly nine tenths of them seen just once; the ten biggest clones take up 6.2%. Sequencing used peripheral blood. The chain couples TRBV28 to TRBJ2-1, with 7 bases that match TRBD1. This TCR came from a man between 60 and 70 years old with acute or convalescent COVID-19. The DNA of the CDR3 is TGTGCCAGCAGTTTAGGGGACAGATACAATGAGCAGTTCTTC. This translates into CASSLGDRYNEQFF.